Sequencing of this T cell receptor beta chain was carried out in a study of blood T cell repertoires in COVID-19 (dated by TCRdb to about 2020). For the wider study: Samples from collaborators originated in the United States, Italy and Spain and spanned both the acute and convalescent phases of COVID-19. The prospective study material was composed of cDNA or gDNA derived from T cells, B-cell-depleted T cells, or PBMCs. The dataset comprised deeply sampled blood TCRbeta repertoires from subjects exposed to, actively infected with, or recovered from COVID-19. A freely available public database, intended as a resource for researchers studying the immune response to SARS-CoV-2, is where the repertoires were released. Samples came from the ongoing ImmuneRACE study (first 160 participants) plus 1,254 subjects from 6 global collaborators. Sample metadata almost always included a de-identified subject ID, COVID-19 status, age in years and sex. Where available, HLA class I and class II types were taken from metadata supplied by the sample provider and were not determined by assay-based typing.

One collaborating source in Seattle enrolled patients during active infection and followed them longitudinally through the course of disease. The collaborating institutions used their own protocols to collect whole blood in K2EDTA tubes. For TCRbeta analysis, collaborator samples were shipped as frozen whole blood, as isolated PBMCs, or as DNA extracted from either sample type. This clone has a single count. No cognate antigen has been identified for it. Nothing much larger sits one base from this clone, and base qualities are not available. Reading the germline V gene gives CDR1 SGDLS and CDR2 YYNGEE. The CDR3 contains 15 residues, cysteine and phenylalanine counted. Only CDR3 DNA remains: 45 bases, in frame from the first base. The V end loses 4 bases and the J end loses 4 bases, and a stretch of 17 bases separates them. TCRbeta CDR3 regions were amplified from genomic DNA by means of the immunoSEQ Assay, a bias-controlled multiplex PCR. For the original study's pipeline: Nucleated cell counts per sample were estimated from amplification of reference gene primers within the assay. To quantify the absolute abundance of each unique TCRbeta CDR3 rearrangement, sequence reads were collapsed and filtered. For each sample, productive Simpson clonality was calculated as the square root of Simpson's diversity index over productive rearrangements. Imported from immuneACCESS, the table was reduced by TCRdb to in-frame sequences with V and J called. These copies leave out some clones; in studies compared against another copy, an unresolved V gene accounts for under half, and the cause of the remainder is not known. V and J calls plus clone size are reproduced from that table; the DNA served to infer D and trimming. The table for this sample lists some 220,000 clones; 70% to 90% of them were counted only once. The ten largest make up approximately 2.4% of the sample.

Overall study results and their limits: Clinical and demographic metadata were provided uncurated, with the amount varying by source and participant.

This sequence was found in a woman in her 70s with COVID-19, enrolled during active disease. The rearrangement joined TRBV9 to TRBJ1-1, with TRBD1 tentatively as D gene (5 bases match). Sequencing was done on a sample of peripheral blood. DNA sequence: TGTGCCAGCAGCTTGCCAAGGGGTGTTGGCACTGAAGCTTTCTTT. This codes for CASSLPRGVGTEAFF.